This T cell receptor beta chain was profiled in a study of neurological immune-mediated disorders. By 5'RACE with 10-nucleotide random UMIs, the cDNA was made. Each CDR3 protein gets one entry after TCRdb re-called the 5' RACE reads with MiXCR. The sample gives tens of thousands of distinct CDR3 sequences, almost 3.5% of which show up once; approximately 3.5% is in the top ten. This clonotype was counted ten times or more. Antigen unknown. General study points: Phylogenetic analysis grouped 18 of 34 multiple sclerosis patients' repertoires together, suggesting a possible repertoire signature. Sharing of CDR3 amino acid sequences among expanded clones across subjects was absent, suggesting private repertoires in all groups.

PBMCs numbering 2 million and stored at -80 C yielded the unsorted libraries. V lost 5 bases to trimming and J lost 7 bases, with 11 bases between them. The CDR3 has 11 amino acids. The germline CDR1 and CDR2 sequences are SQVTM and ANQGSEA. The TCR was taken from a middle-aged man with multiple sclerosis. This chain connects TRBV29-1 to TRBJ2-5; D may be TRBD2 (6 bases). Sequencing input: PBMCs. CDR3 region: CSVWGEVTQYF. DNA of the CDR3: TGCAGCGTTTGGGGGGAGGTGACCCAGTACTTC.